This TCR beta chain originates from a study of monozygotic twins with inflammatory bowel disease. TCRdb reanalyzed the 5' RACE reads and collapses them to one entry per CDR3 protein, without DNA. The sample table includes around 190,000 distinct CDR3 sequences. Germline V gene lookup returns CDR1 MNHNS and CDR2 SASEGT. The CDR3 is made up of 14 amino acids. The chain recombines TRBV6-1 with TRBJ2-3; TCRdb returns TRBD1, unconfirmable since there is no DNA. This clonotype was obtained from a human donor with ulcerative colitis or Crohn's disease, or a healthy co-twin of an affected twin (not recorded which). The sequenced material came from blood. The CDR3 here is CASSGGGFQDTQYF.